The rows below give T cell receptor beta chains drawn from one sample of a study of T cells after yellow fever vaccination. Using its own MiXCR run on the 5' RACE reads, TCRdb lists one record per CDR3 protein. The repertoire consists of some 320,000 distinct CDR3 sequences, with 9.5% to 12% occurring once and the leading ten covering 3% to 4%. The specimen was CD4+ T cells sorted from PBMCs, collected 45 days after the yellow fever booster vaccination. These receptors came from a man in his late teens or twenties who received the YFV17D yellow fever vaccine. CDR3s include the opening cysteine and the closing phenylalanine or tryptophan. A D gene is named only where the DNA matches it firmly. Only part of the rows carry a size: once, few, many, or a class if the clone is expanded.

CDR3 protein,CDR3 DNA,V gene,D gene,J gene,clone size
CASSLSGGIGEKLFF,TGTGCCAGCAGCCTTAGCGGAGGGATTGGTGAAAAACTGTTTTTT,TRBV7-9,-,TRBJ1-4,few
CATSGSTYNSPLHF,TGTGCCACTTCGGGTAGCACCTATAATTCACCCCTCCACTTT,TRBV12-3/TRBV12-4,-,TRBJ1-6,-
CSARFITWGNYGYTF,TGCAGTGCTAGATTTATAACATGGGGGAACTATGGCTACACCTTC,TRBV20-1,-,TRBJ1-2,-
CSVIPGGDTNQPQHF,TGCAGTGTCATCCCCGGCGGGGATACTAATCAGCCCCAGCATTTT,TRBV20-1,-,TRBJ1-5,few
CASSYVGAGELFF,TGTGCCAGCAGTTATGTGGGTGCCGGGGAGCTGTTTTTT,TRBV6-5,-,TRBJ2-2,-
CASSSGRGEAFF,TGTGCCAGCAGCTCCGGGAGGGGCGAAGCTTTCTTT,TRBV7-3,-,TRBJ1-1,many
CASSVEKHTRQFF,TGTGCCAGCAGCGTAGAGAAACACACCAGGCAGTTCTTC,TRBV9,-,TRBJ2-1,few
CASSARINSGYTF,TGTGCCAGCAGCGCCCGCATTAACTCTGGCTACACCTTC,TRBV7-3,-,TRBJ1-2,many
CASSLLLRTDTQYF,TGTGCCAGCAGTCTCCTACTTCGCACAGATACGCAGTATTTT,TRBV2,-,TRBJ2-3,-
CASSPRGALQETQYF,TGTGCCAGCAGCCCAAGGGGGGCTCTCCAAGAGACCCAGTACTTC,TRBV12-3/TRBV12-4,-,TRBJ2-5,medium-sized
CSGRGLSGELFF,TGCAGTGGGAGGGGACTATCCGGGGAGCTGTTTTTT,TRBV20-1,TRBD2,TRBJ2-2,many
CSPARASSYNSPLHF,TGCAGTCCCGCCAGAGCTAGCTCCTATAATTCACCCCTCCACTTT,TRBV20-1,-,TRBJ1-6,few
CASSLVTSGGEELFF,TGTGCCAGCAGCTTAGTGACTAGCGGGGGTGAGGAGCTGTTTTTT,TRBV7-8,TRBD2,TRBJ2-2,many
CASSYGGPADTQYF,TGCGCCAGCAGCTATGGGGGGCCCGCAGATACGCAGTATTTT,TRBV5-1,-,TRBJ2-3,-
CASSSGSPDRAQYF,TGCGCCAGCAGCTCCGGGTCCCCGGATAGGGCGCAGTATTTT,TRBV5-1,-,TRBJ2-3,few
CASRDTGIRNTGELFF,TGTGCCAGCAGGGATACAGGGATTCGAAACACCGGGGAGCTGTTTTTT,TRBV7-8,-,TRBJ2-2,many
CASSLHQGKYEQYF,TGTGCCAGCAGTTTACACCAGGGGAAGTACGAGCAGTACTTC,TRBV27,-,TRBJ2-7,many
CSVGPGGQETQYF,TGCAGCGTCGGCCCAGGGGGACAAGAGACCCAGTACTTC,TRBV29-1,TRBD1,TRBJ2-5,few
CASSQPPWRTHTDTQYF,TGTGCCAGCTCCCAACCCCCCTGGCGGACCCACACAGATACGCAGTATTTT,TRBV18,-,TRBJ2-3,many
CASSGFGETQYF,TGTGCCAGCAGTGGATTCGGGGAGACCCAGTACTTC,TRBV25-1,-,TRBJ2-5,few
CASSLGGSGQPQHF,TGTGCCAGCAGTTTAGGAGGGAGCGGTCAGCCCCAGCATTTT,TRBV12-3/TRBV12-4,-,TRBJ1-5,-
CASSFHWETQYF,TGCGCCAGCAGCTTTCACTGGGAGACCCAGTACTTC,TRBV5-1,-,TRBJ2-5,-
CSVETGGISYEQYF,TGCAGCGTTGAAACGGGGGGGATAAGCTACGAGCAGTACTTC,TRBV29-1,TRBD2,TRBJ2-7,-
CSAPVGALGQPQHF,TGCAGTGCTCCGGTTGGAGCACTTGGGCAGCCCCAGCATTTT,TRBV20-1,-,TRBJ1-5,-
CASSTSGTSNQPQHF,TGTGCCAGTAGTACATCCGGGACAAGTAATCAGCCCCAGCATTTT,TRBV19,-,TRBJ1-5,few
CASSRGYLEANYGYTF,TGTGCCAGCAGTCGGGGCTATCTCGAAGCTAACTATGGCTACACCTTC,TRBV7-2,-,TRBJ1-2,many
CATSRDKGDTQYF,TGTGCCACCAGCAGAGATAAGGGGGATACGCAGTATTTT,TRBV15,-,TRBJ2-3,many
CATSDSKGGDYNEQFF,TGTGCCACCAGTGATAGTAAGGGGGGTGATTACAATGAGCAGTTCTTC,TRBV24-1,-,TRBJ2-1,few
CASSVYSGTNTGELFF,TGTGCCAGCAGTGTTTATAGCGGAACAAACACCGGGGAGCTGTTTTTT,TRBV27,-,TRBJ2-2,-
CASSVRVTGELFF,TGTGCCAGCAGCGTGAGGGTCACCGGGGAGCTGTTTTTT,TRBV9,-,TRBJ2-2,few
CASRPLAGVETQYF,TGTGCCAGCAGGCCACTAGCGGGGGTGGAGACCCAGTACTTC,TRBV6-5,TRBD2,TRBJ2-5,few
CASSQALAGAGETQYF,TGTGCCAGCAGCCAGGCTCTAGCGGGGGCGGGGGAGACCCAGTACTTC,TRBV4-2,TRBD2,TRBJ2-5,many
CASSLKDRHTDTQYF,TGTGCCAGCAGCTTGAAGGACAGACACACAGATACGCAGTATTTT,TRBV5-6,-,TRBJ2-3,few
CASSPGTGGLGYGYTF,TGTGCCAGCAGCCCCGGGACAGGGGGCCTGGGTTATGGCTACACCTTC,TRBV5-4,TRBD1,TRBJ1-2,-
CASSLDRFGANVLTF,TGTGCCAGCAGCCTTGACAGGTTTGGGGCCAACGTCCTGACTTTC,TRBV7-2,-,TRBJ2-6,-
CSVGQSTALTEAFF,TGCAGCGTTGGACAGTCCACGGCCCTGACTGAAGCTTTCTTT,TRBV29-1,-,TRBJ1-1,few
CASSQSGGGLTEAFF,TGTGCCAGCAGCCAATCAGGGGGGGGGCTCACTGAAGCTTTCTTT,TRBV14,TRBD1,TRBJ1-1,-
CASLRQGAGETQYF,TGTGCCAGCCTAAGACAGGGGGCGGGGGAGACCCAGTACTTC,TRBV5-4,TRBD1,TRBJ2-5,-
CASSLLLSGASGVNTGELFF,TGTGCCAGCAGCTTGCTCTTGTCGGGAGCCTCTGGCGTGAACACCGGGGAGCTGTTTTTT,TRBV7-9,-,TRBJ2-2,-
CASSTTVNTEAFF,TGTGCCAGCTCAACAACAGTGAACACTGAAGCTTTCTTT,TRBV18,-,TRBJ1-1,-
CSVAQGAGTGELFF,TGCAGCGTTGCCCAGGGGGCGGGCACCGGGGAGCTGTTTTTT,TRBV29-1,TRBD1,TRBJ2-2,-
CATSDRRAGAQPQHF,TGTGCCACCAGTGATCGTCGGGCAGGGGCTCAGCCCCAGCATTTT,TRBV24-1,-,TRBJ1-5,-
CASSLGRGLAGNRQYF,TGTGCCAGCAGCTTAGGACGGGGACTAGCGGGGAATCGGCAGTATTTT,TRBV7-2,TRBD2,TRBJ2-3,few
CASSLNWGSPLHF,TGTGCCAGCAGCTTGAATTGGGGTTCACCCCTCCACTTT,TRBV5-6,-,TRBJ1-6,few
CASSLQPGTEAFF,TGTGCCAGCAGTTTACAACCGGGGACTGAAGCTTTCTTT,TRBV27,-,TRBJ1-1,-
CAISEYRDNNEQFF,TGTGCCATCAGTGAGTACCGGGACAACAATGAGCAGTTCTTC,TRBV10-3,-,TRBJ2-1,-
CASSLVSSGEATDTQYF,TGCGCCAGCAGCTTGGTGTCTAGCGGGGAGGCCACAGATACGCAGTATTTT,TRBV5-1,TRBD2,TRBJ2-3,many
CASSGGGFSGANVLTF,TGTGCCAGCAGTGGCGGGGGCTTCTCTGGGGCCAACGTCCTGACTTTC,TRBV27,-,TRBJ2-6,-
CASSARQGSTDTQYF,TGTGCCAGCAGCGCCCGACAGGGAAGCACAGATACGCAGTATTTT,TRBV9,TRBD1,TRBJ2-3,few
CASSRQGNGDYGYTF,TGCGCCAGCAGCCGACAGGGGAACGGTGACTATGGCTACACCTTC,TRBV5-1,TRBD1,TRBJ1-2,-
CASSRVSNQPQHF,TGTGCCAGCAGCCGGGTCAGCAATCAGCCCCAGCATTTT,TRBV6-5,-,TRBJ1-5,few
CSARKAGAAGELFF,TGCAGTGCTAGGAAGGCCGGGGCTGCCGGGGAGCTGTTTTTT,TRBV20-1,-,TRBJ2-2,-
CSAQAQSNQPQHF,TGCAGTGCCCAGGCACAAAGCAATCAGCCCCAGCATTTT,TRBV20-1,-,TRBJ1-5,many
CSVGRGLAGRDTQYF,TGCAGCGTTGGACGGGGACTAGCGGGGAGAGATACGCAGTATTTT,TRBV29-1,TRBD2,TRBJ2-3,-
CASSLGGAQVRVDYGYTF,TGTGCCAGCAGCTTAGGGGGGGCGCAAGTGCGCGTGGACTATGGCTACACCTTC,TRBV13,-,TRBJ1-2,few
CASSATGVRSYEQYF,TGTGCCAGCAGTGCCACAGGGGTTAGATCCTACGAGCAGTACTTC,TRBV6-5,TRBD1,TRBJ2-7,-
CASRRGDSNYGYTF,TGCGCCAGCAGAAGGGGGGACTCTAACTATGGCTACACCTTC,TRBV5-1,-,TRBJ1-2,many
CASMGGETQYF,TGTGCCAGCATGGGAGGGGAGACCCAGTACTTC,TRBV6-1,TRBD2,TRBJ2-5,few
CASSSGTSGECNEQFF,TGCGCCAGCAGTTCCGGGACTAGCGGGGAATGCAATGAGCAGTTCTTC,TRBV23-1,TRBD2,TRBJ2-1,few
CASSFRGGNFEASEAFF,TGCGCCAGCAGCTTTAGAGGGGGGAATTTTGAGGCTTCTGAAGCTTTCTTT,TRBV5-1,-,TRBJ1-1,many